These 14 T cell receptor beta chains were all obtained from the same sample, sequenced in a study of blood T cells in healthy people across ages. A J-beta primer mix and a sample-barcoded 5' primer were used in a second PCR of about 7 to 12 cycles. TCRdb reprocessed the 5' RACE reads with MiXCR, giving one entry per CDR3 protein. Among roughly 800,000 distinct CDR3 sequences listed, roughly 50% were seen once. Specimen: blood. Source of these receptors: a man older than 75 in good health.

CDR3 region: CASSDPRGNYGYTF. CDR3 in DNA: TGTGCCAGCAGCGACCCCCGCGGCAACTATGGCTACACCTTC. The chain recombines TRBV5-6 with TRBJ1-2; no firm D call. V lost 4 bases and J lost 2, with 12 bases in between. Germline CDR1 SGHDT, CDR2 YYEEEE. This CDR3 is 14 amino acids long.

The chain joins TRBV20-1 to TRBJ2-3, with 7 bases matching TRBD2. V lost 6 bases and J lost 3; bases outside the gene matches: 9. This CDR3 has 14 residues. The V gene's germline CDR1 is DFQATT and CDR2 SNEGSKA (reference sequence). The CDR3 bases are TGCAGTGCCCCAGCCGGGGGGATAACAGATACGCAGTATTTT. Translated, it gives CSAPAGGITDTQYF.

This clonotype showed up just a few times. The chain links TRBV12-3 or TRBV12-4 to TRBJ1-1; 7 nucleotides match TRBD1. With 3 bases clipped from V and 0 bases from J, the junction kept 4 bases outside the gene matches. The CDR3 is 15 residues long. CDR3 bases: TGTGCCAGCAGTTTCGGCGGGACAGTGAACACTGAAGCTTTCTTT. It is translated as CASSFGGTVNTEAFF.

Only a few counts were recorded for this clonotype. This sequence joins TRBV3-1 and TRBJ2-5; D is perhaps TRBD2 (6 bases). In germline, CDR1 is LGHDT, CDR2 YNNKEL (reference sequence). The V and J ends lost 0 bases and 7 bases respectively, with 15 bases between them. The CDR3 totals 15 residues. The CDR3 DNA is TGTGCCAGCAGCCAAGATCCCGGCGGGGTTGCGACCCAGTACTTC. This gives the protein CASSQDPGGVATQYF.

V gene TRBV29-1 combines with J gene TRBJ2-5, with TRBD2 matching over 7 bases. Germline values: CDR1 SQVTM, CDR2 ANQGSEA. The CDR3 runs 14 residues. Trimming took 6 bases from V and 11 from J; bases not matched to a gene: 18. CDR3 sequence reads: CSVGRALGYNEQYF. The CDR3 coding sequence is TGCAGCGTGGGGAGGGCCTTAGGGTACAATGAGCAGTACTTC.

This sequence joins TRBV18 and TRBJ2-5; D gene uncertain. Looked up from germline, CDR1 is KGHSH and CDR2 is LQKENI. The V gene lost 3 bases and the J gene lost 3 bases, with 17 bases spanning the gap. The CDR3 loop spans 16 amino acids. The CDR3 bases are TGTGCCAGCTCACCCCTTGGCCGGGCCGGCGAAGAGACCCAGTACTTC. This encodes CASSPLGRAGEETQYF. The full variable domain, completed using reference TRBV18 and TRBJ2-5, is NAGVMQNPRHLVRRRGQEARLRCSPMKGHSHVYWYRQLPEEGLKFMVYLQKENIIDESGMPKERFSAEFPKEGPSILRIQQVVRGDSAAYFCASSPLGRAGEETQYFGPGTRLLVL.

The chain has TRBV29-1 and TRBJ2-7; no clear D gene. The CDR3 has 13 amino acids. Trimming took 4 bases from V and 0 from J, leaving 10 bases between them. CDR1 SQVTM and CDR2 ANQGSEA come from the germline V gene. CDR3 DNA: TGCAGCGTTGTTTTAGACCACTCCTACGAGCAGTACTTC. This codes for CSVVLDHSYEQYF.

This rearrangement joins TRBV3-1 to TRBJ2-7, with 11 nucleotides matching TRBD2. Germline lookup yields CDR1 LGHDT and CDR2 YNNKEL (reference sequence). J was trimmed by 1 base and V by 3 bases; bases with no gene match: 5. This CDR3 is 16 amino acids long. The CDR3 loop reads CASSHYSGRGSYEQYF. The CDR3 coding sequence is TGTGCCAGCAGCCACTATAGCGGGAGGGGTTCCTACGAGCAGTACTTC.

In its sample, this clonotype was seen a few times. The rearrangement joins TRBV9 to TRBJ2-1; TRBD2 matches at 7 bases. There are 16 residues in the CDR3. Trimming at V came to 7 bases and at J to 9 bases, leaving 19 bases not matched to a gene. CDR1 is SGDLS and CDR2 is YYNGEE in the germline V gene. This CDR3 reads CASGSSRERPIGEQFF. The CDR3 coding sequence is TGTGCCAGCGGGTCCTCGCGGGAGAGACCGATAGGTGAGCAGTTCTTC.

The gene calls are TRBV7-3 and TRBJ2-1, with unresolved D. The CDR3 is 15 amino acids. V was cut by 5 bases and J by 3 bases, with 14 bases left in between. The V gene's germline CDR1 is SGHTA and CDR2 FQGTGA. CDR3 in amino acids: CASSLEGLGYNEQFF. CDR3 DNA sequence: TGTGCCAGCAGCCTTGAAGGTCTAGGCTACAATGAGCAGTTCTTC.

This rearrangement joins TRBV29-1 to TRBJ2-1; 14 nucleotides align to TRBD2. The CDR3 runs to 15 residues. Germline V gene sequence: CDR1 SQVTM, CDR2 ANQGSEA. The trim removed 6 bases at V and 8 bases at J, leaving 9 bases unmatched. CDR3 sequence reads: CSVRWTSGRIYEQFF. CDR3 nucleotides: TGCAGCGTAAGATGGACTAGCGGGAGGATTTATGAGCAGTTCTTC.

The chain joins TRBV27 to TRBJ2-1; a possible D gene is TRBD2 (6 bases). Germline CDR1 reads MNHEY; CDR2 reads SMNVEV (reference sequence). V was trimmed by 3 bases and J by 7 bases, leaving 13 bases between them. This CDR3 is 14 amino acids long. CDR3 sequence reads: CASSFSRERNEQFF. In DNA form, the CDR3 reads TGTGCCAGCAGTTTTAGTCGGGAGAGAAATGAGCAGTTCTTC.

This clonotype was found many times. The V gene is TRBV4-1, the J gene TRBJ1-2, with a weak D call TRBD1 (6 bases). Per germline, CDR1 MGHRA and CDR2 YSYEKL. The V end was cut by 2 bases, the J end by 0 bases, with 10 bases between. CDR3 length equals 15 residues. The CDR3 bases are TGCGCCAGCAGCCAAACAGGGATAGCTAACTATGGCTACACCTTC. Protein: CASSQTGIANYGYTF.

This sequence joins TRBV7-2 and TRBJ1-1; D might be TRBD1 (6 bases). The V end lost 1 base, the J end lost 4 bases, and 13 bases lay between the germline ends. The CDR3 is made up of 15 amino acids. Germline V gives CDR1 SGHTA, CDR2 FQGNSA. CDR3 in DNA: TGTGCCAGCAGCTTAGAGGACAGTTCGGCCACTGAAGCTTTCTTT. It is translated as CASSLEDSSATEAFF.